This T cell receptor (beta chain) emerged from a study of cytomegalovirus exposure and HLA in healthy donors (dated by TCRdb to 2016 to 2017). Concerning the study at large: An earlier analysis of about 560 of the donors reported about 300 Gb of sequence data and 90 million to 120 million unique TCR beta sequences obtained from 180 million or so T cells. Using immunosequencing, the study profiled T cell repertoires from fewer than 850 subjects and related those repertoires to cytomegalovirus serostatus. The genetic ancestry cluster associated with self-reported Caucasian donors included over 65% of the roughly 360 genotyped donors. To predict cytomegalovirus infection status, the study combined high-throughput TCR immunosequencing, statistical association of individual TCRs with disease status, and machine learning. An earlier analysis of 587 of the donors used high-throughput TCR beta sequencing to judge whether each TCR beta V gene segment behaved as functional or pseudogenic. Because of strong linkage in the cohort, roughly 5 DR-DQ haplotypes were treated as single units for association and clustering. Donor age, sex, ethnicity and CMV serostatus were compiled together with the repertoire data. Across approximately 420 genotyped donors of the cohort, an average of approximately 240,000 unique TCR beta nucleotide sequences per donor were sequenced, and about a sixth of those sequences were non-productive. The number of typed donors differed by locus: about 620-640 for A, B, C, DRB1 and DQB1; 522 for DQA1; approximately 610 for DPA1; and about 470 for DPB1. HLA typing covered class I and class II loci at four-digit resolution. The study was designed to test whether signatures of past pathogen exposure could be identified by cataloging public T cell receptors. In the later analysis, no new phenotypic data were used to find candidate immune exposures; instead, reliance was placed on TCR beta sequences and their occurrence across donors. Every repertoire in the discovery cohort had been generated on one and the same sequencing platform. To study patterns of TCR occurrence, a later analysis re-analyzed previously published TCR beta repertoires from around 700 donors and added high-resolution HLA genotyping. Along with the approximately 700-subject first cohort, a separate validation cohort of around 120 different subjects was used. Genome-wide SNP genotypes for about 65% of the 666 donors were used in a later genetic analysis, which treated that subset as a discovery cohort. An early release that covered about 600 HLA-typed donors contained about 290 gigabases of sequencing data and some 87 million unique TCR sequences. Findings and caveats that apply to the study as a whole: Roughly 17 rarely observed V segments, including chromosome 9 orphons, were excluded from the earlier analysis of a few hundred of the donors because counts were too low. The classifier was reported to diagnose cytomegalovirus status with high specificity and sensitivity in both the original and validation cohorts. Most TCR sequences were seen in very few donors, while some public TCRs were found in many individuals. Strong co-occurrence of HLA alleles, especially DR and DQ, made assigning TCR associations to individual alleles difficult. In an earlier analysis of approximately 590 of the donors, most TCR beta V segments appeared in productive rearrangements about 87% or about 30% of the time, broadly matching IMGT annotations. In a later analysis, HLA-associated TCR beta chains showed more clonal expansion and lower generation probabilities than non-associated chains that were equally common. A total of 164 TCR beta chains were listed by the study as associated with cytomegalovirus. At a false discovery rate of 0.05, a later analysis linked about 16,000 TCR beta sequences to specific HLA alleles. Immune exposure information for the cohort was limited to CMV serostatus. V-gene and J-gene trimming of TCR beta chains was associated with a missense DCLRE1C variant in a later genetic analysis, and the association was replicated in an independent cohort. HLA typing was unavailable for some donors at each locus, so association tests used only the typed subset. A further reported finding was that TCR beta sequences accurately predicted the HLA-A and HLA-B alleles for most subjects in the first cohort. The presence/absence analyses assumed that sequencing depth was roughly uniform across donors, and that assumption may not be true. In a later genetic analysis, fewer N-insertions in productive TCRs were reported among donors in an Asian-associated ancestry cluster than the roughly 700-donor mean. A cluster of highly shared sequence variants was judged likely to represent a technical artifact of the sequencing pipeline. According to a later analysis, parvovirus B19, influenza, CMV and Epstein-Barr virus appeared linked to several top co-occurrence clusters. Three of the identified cytomegalovirus-associated TCR beta chains were confirmed in vitro to be specific for cytomegalovirus antigens. This cohort had only TCR beta chains sequenced, and the lack of alpha or paired-chain data limited which features could be detected. The authors suggested that the approach could potentially be generalized to other disease states and immunological phenotypes. Linkage disequilibrium might explain the correlated functional status among segregating V segments, but an unknown experimental factor could not be ruled out. A later analysis found that most CMV-associated TCR beta chains appeared HLA-restricted, with HLA associations seemingly driven largely by CMV exposure. In a later analysis, TCR association rates were found to vary across HLA loci, with the most associated TCRs seen for DRB1 alleles and the fewest for HLA-C alleles.

The library was prepared using the immunoSEQ multiplex PCR assay. The multiplex PCR relied on a mix of 60 forward primers for TCR Vbeta segments and 13 reverse primers for TCR Jbeta segments. A multiplex PCR assay on genomic DNA amplified the CDR3 region of rearranged TCR beta genes. On the Illumina HiSeq System, the amplified TCR beta libraries were sequenced as 87-base-pair reads. Processing in the source paper ran as follows. In a later analysis, about 80 million unique TCR beta chains were counted across the roughly 670 repertoires, and about 9.9 million of these chains were shared by at least two donors. Raw reads were error-corrected and collapsed into unique sequences with a nearest-neighbor algorithm that merged closely related sequences to remove PCR and sequencing errors. CDR3 sequences were aligned to IMGT reference sequences to assign V, D and J gene segments. For a sequence to be retained, a match of at least six nucleotides was required to both a V gene segment and a J gene segment. A rearrangement counted as productive if the CDR3 had no stop codons and remained in frame with V and J, and every other rearrangement counted as non-productive. Following IMGT convention, CDR3 was defined as the stretch from the second conserved V-encoded cysteine to the conserved J-encoded phenylalanine. Sequences without an unambiguous match to a single V gene segment were excluded from the earlier analysis of 587 of the donors. An earlier analysis of about 600 of the donors called V segments functional above 56.7% productive rearrangements and segregating when the between-donor standard deviation exceeded 5%. A statistical classification framework was developed to diagnose cytomegalovirus status using the catalog of TCR beta chain sequences. V and J gene assignment, in a later analysis, came from comparing TCR nucleotide sequences with IMGT/GENE-DB human TR gene sequences. The TCRdist pipeline was used in a later analysis to assign CDR3 sequences and most-parsimonious VDJ recombination scenarios. In a later analysis, every TCR beta chain was defined by the combination of its CDR3 amino acid sequence and its V-gene family, and reads without a unique V-gene family were dropped. In a later analysis, approximately 640 highly shared, low-generation-probability nucleotide sequences were removed to address suspected cross-contamination and a sequencing artifact. For each public chain, a later analysis derived a clonal expansion index from normalized ranks of inferred template counts within each repertoire. In a later analysis, generation probabilities were computed using a VDJ recombination model fitted to out-of-frame rearrangements, and the results were checked against IGoR. Hypergeometric tests were used in a later analysis to score TCR-TCR, TCR-HLA and TCR-CMV co-occurrence, with a repertoire-size bias correction applied to the TCR pairs. In a later analysis, false discovery rates were estimated by permuting HLA or CMV assignments 20 times. In a later analysis, co-occurring TCRs were grouped using DBSCAN, with TCRdist sequence similarity added in when clustering inside HLA-allele-positive subsets. Co-occurrence clustering excluded repertoires with fewer than 30,000 or more than 120,000 public chains, plus five with anomalous nucleotide sharing. This immuneACCESS table, as held by TCRdb, lists in-frame sequences with V and J called but not all clones. Of the missing ones, under half trace to an unresolved V gene in checked studies; the others have no known cause. That table furnishes V, J and clone size, whereas the DNA furnished D and trimming. This sample lists about 170,000 clones; over 60% were detected once. The ten largest clones represent about 2.5% of the sample.

Details on this clone: What antigen it recognizes has not been identified. No quality values exist for individual bases; no much larger clone is one base distant.

The cohort was made up of under 800 healthy bone marrow donors. All cohort members were sampled while nominally healthy, although unrecorded immune exposures were likely present. The donor was CMV seronegative and belonged to the group of around 350 seronegative cohort members. Every donor gave a peripheral blood sample, and the peripheral blood mononuclear cells from that sample were used for TCR beta sequencing. Genomic DNA extraction from the blood cell samples was performed with the Qiagen DNeasy Blood Extraction Kit. Material for sequencing was PBMCs. The sequence came from a woman between 50 and 59 years old in good health and CMV-seronegative.

For the CDR3, the sequence is CASSSYGQANQPQHF. The sequenced DNA is TGTGCCAGCAGTTCATACGGACAGGCTAATCAGCCCCAGCATTTT. The V and J genes are TRBV28 and TRBJ1-5; 7 bases in the junction line up with TRBD1. Based on the germline V gene, the CDR1 and CDR2 sequences are MDHEN and SYDVKM. Germline trimming amounts to 4 bases on V and 4 bases on J, with 7 as the count of junction bases outside the gene matches. The CDR3 contains 15 residues, cysteine and phenylalanine counted. The CDR3 DNA has 45 bases and is translated from base 1. Joined to the reference TRBV28 and TRBJ1-5 proteins, this CDR3 gives the full variable domain: DVKVTQSSRYLVKRTGEKVFLECVQDMDHENMFWYRQDPGLGLRLIYFSYDVKMKEKGDIPEGYSVSREKKERFSLILESASTNQTSMYLCASSSYGQANQPQHFGDGTRLSIL.